This T cell receptor (beta chain) appears in the sequencing data of a study of cytomegalovirus exposure and HLA in healthy donors. Study conclusions and caveats: Researchers reported in a later analysis that a missense DCLRE1C variant was tied to TCR beta V- and J-gene trimming.

The PCR ran on 60 Vbeta and 13 Jbeta primers. Repertoires were generated with immunoSEQ multiplex PCR, while TCRdb's copy carries only in-frame clones and drops some. The profile shows around 150,000 clones, 80% of them singletons. About this clone itself: Antigen specificity is unknown.

The CDR3 is made up of 14 amino acids. Trimming stripped 6 bases from V and 0 bases from J, with 9 bases between. Germline-derived CDR1 and CDR2 are SGHRS and YFSETQ. All donors participated as healthy donors of bone marrow. The chain carries TRBV5-1 and TRBJ2-2; D is possibly TRBD2 (5 bases). The sample consisted of PBMCs. The receptor comes from a man aged 35-49 years in good health and CMV-seropositive. As DNA, the CDR3 is TGCGCCAGCAACCAAGCGGCGAACACCGGGGAGCTGTTTTTT. Its protein is CASNQAANTGELFF.